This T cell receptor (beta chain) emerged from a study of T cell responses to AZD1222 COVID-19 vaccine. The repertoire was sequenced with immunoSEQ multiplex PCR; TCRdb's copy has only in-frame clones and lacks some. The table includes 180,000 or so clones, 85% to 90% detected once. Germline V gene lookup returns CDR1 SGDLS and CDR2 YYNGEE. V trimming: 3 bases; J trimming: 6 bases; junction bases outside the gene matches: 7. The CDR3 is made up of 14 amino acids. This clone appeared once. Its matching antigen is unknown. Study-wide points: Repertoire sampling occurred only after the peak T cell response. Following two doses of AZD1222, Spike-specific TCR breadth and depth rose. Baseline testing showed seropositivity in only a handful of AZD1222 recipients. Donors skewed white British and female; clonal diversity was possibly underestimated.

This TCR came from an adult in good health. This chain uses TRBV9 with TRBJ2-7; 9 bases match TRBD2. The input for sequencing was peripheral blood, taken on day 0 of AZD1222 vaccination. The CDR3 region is CASSEGSGGGEQYF. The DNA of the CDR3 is TGTGCCAGCAGCGAGGGTAGCGGGGGAGGCGAGCAGTACTTC.